Below, one TCR beta chain is given with its context. Its antigen is unidentified. The data derive from a study of T cell responses to AZD1222 COVID-19 vaccine. Study context: Investigators merged groups given second doses at roughly 4 or roughly 12 weeks. Points from the study as a whole: Regions 160-218 and 743-854 dominated among vaccine-associated CD4 TCRs spanning spike. Clonal diversity was possibly underestimated, and the donors were mostly white British, with more females.

The CDR3 length is 15 residues. V gave up 2 bases and J gave up 4 bases, with 14 bases separating them. The germline V gene encodes CDR1 MDHEN and CDR2 SYDVKM. Method: immunoSEQ multiplex PCR; TCRdb's copy keeps in-frame clones and lacks some. The sample comprises roughly 97,000 clones, roughly 84% of which are singletons, and less than 3.5% rests with the top ten. The input for sequencing was peripheral blood, taken on day 0 of AZD1222 vaccination. V gene TRBV28 combines with J gene TRBJ1-2, with D maybe TRBD1 (6 bases). The clonotype was recovered from an adult in good health. The CDR3 loop is CASSLEPGAVYGYTF. CDR3 DNA sequence: TGTGCCAGCAGTTTAGAACCGGGGGCGGTCTATGGCTACACCTTC.